Each of the 23 T cell receptor beta chains below was sequenced from the same sample in a study of CD8+CD57+ T cells in acquired aplastic anemia. The authors sequenced patients whose flow cytometry had shown CD8+CD57+ cell expansion. Genomic DNA was employed as the template in profiling TCR beta VDJ and CDR3. TCRdb reprocessed the reads via MiXCR and lists one record per CDR3 protein. The sample consists of about 98,000 distinct CDR3 sequences, approximately 73% of them appearing once. The sequenced sample was sorted CD4+, CD8+, or CD8+CD57+ T cells (not recorded which) from PBMCs. The receptors were sampled from a human donor with aplastic anemia.

This clonotype was observed a handful of times. The rearrangement joins TRBV20-1 to TRBJ2-1; unclear D gene. V lost 4 bases, J lost 3 bases, and 4 bases lay in between. The CDR3 totals 11 residues. Germline values: CDR1 DFQATT, CDR2 SNEGSKA (reference sequence). Here the CDR3 DNA reads TGCAGTGCTATTCTCTACAATGAGCAGTTCTTC. This sequence encodes CSAILYNEQFF.

J is TRBJ2-3 and V is TRBV20-1; D is undetermined. This CDR3 is 13 amino acids long. Germline V lookup: CDR1 DFQATT, CDR2 SNEGSKA (reference sequence). The germline V and J ends were trimmed by 6 bases and 0 bases, with 10 bases remaining between them. CDR3 amino acids: CSAPTVSTDTQYF. CDR3 DNA sequence: TGCAGTGCCCCGACGGTTAGCACAGATACGCAGTATTTT.

The chain couples TRBV5-1 to TRBJ1-1; D is possibly TRBD1 (5 bases). The CDR3 extends over 14 amino acids. The germline V gene encodes CDR1 SGHRS and CDR2 YFSETQ. The ends were cut back, 7 bases at V and 2 bases at J, with 15 bases in the middle. In DNA form, the CDR3 reads TGCGCCAGCCGGAGCGGGGCTGATAACACTGAAGCTTTCTTT. This sequence encodes CASRSGADNTEAFF.

The chain is built from TRBV29-1 and TRBJ2-1, with 10 bases fitting TRBD2. Germline V lookup: CDR1 SQVTM, CDR2 ANQGSEA. V was clipped by 4 bases and J by 4 bases; unmatched bases: 7. This CDR3 region has 15 residues. The DNA for the CDR3 is TGCAGCGTTGCCCCGGGACTAGCGACTTACAATGAGCAGTTCTTC. It specifies CSVAPGLATYNEQFF.

The CDR3: CASSESGGGPYEQYF. DNA of the CDR3: TGCGCCAGCAGTGAGTCGGGAGGGGGGCCCTACGAGCAGTACTTC. The V call is TRBV10-1, the J call TRBJ2-7, with TRBD2 as a possible D gene (7 bases). Trimming left V 0 bases short and J 2 bases short, with 11 bases between. The CDR3 covers 15 residues. Looked up from germline, CDR1 is WNHNN and CDR2 is SYGVQD (reference sequence).

This chain uses TRBV20-1 with TRBJ1-1; 7 nucleotides match TRBD1. Per germline, CDR1 DFQATT and CDR2 SNEGSKA (reference sequence). Trimming at V came to 3 bases and at J to 8 bases, leaving 3 bases not matched to a gene. The CDR3 consists of 11 residues. DNA of the CDR3: TGCAGTGCTAGTGGGACAGCAGAAGCTTTCTTT. This translates into CSASGTAEAFF.

This clonotype was seen ten or more times. The rearrangement joins TRBV12-3 or TRBV12-4 to TRBJ2-1, with D perhaps matching TRBD1 (6 bases). The CDR3 runs to 16 residues. V lost 7 bases to trimming and J lost 2 bases, with 18 bases between them. CDR3 protein: CASIHSGTRPYNEQFF. In nucleotides, the CDR3 is TGTGCCAGCATCCATTCCGGGACACGACCCTACAATGAGCAGTTCTTC.

This clonotype was observed a handful of times. The chain employs TRBV29-1 and TRBJ1-1; 10 nucleotides line up with TRBD1. CDR1 SQVTM and CDR2 ANQGSEA come from the germline V gene. After removal of 6 bases from V and 5 bases from J, the junction contained 9 bases not matched to a gene. The CDR3 covers 14 residues. The CDR3 here is CSVEPGQGITEAFF. The CDR3 DNA follows: TGCAGCGTGGAACCGGGACAGGGGATTACTGAAGCTTTCTTT.

The chain joins TRBV6-1 to TRBJ1-2, with 7 bases aligning to TRBD1. J lost 2 bases, V lost 7 bases, and 4 bases had no gene match. CDR3 length: 13 residues. Looked up from germline, CDR1 is MNHNS and CDR2 is SASEGT. DNA for the CDR3: TGTGCCAGCACCCAGGGACAGAACTATGGCTACACCTTC. It codes for CASTQGQNYGYTF.

This clonotype was counted only a few times. The chain has TRBV10-3 and TRBJ1-2, with a weak D call TRBD1 (5 bases). V was clipped by 0 bases and J by 8 bases, with 7 bases between them. CDR1 and CDR2 (germline): ENHRY, SYGVKD. The length of the CDR3 is 12 residues. The CDR3 loop reads CAISESGEGYTF. The CDR3 DNA follows: TGTGCCATCAGTGAGTCGGGGGAAGGCTACACCTTC.

V usage is TRBV24-1 and J usage is TRBJ2-2; D not resolved. The CDR3 loop spans 13 amino acids. Germline V gene sequence: CDR1 KGHDR, CDR2 SFDVKD. Trimming stripped 1 base from V and 5 bases from J, with 4 bases between. CDR3 loop: CATSDFLTGELFF. In nucleotides, the CDR3 is TGTGCCACCAGTGATTTTCTGACCGGGGAGCTGTTTTTT.

The table lists this clonotype with many counts. This rearrangement joins TRBV19 to TRBJ2-1; D gene unclear. V lost 5 bases and J 2 bases, leaving 13 bases between the germline ends. Germline V CDR1 and CDR2: LNHDA, SQIVND (reference sequence). The CDR3 covers 15 residues. The CDR3 region is CASSARVAPYNEQFF. Here the CDR3 DNA reads TGTGCCAGTAGTGCCCGGGTGGCTCCCTACAATGAGCAGTTCTTC.

The chain employs TRBV24-1 and TRBJ2-2, with 12 bases aligning to TRBD2. CDR1 is KGHDR, CDR2 SFDVKD, per germline. V was clipped by 3 bases and J by 0 bases; unmatched bases: 4. The CDR3 consists of 18 residues. The CDR3 DNA sequence: TGTGCCACCAGTGATGTTCGACTAGCGGGGGCGAACACCGGGGAGCTGTTTTTT. Translated, it gives CATSDVRLAGANTGELFF.

The chain combines TRBV10-3 with TRBJ2-1; D is uncertain. The CDR3 totals 14 residues. The germline gives CDR1 ENHRY, CDR2 SYGVKD. The V gene lost 2 bases and the J gene lost 6 bases, with 11 bases spanning the gap. The CDR3 DNA sequence: TGTGCCATCAGTGAGAAGGACGGTCCCAATGAGCAGTTCTTC. Its translation: CAISEKDGPNEQFF.

The chain employs TRBV7-9 and TRBJ2-7; 8 nucleotides agree with TRBD1. This CDR3 is 14 amino acids long. CDR1 SEHNR and CDR2 FQNEAQ come from the germline V gene (reference sequence). Germline trimming cut 3 bases from V and 5 bases from J; bases unmatched to any gene: 6. CDR3 DNA sequence: TGTGCCAGCAGCTTGACAGGGGAGGTCAACGAGCAGTACTTC. Its protein is CASSLTGEVNEQYF.

The gene calls are TRBV29-1 and TRBJ1-6; D may be TRBD1 (5 bases). This CDR3 contains 15 residues. The germline V gene encodes CDR1 SQVTM and CDR2 ANQGSEA. V was clipped by 6 bases and J by 8 bases, with 20 bases between them. The CDR3 bases are TGCAGCGTACGAGCTTCCGGGACGGCTGATTCACCCCTCCACTTT. This translates into CSVRASGTADSPLHF.

The rearrangement links TRBV2 to TRBJ2-2; D is unclear. Germline V gives CDR1 SNHLY, CDR2 FYNNEI. The CDR3 totals 12 residues. Trimming removed 7 bases at V and 4 bases at J, with 7 bases between. The CDR3 sequence is CASTEITGELFF. The DNA of the CDR3 is TGTGCCAGCACAGAGATCACCGGGGAGCTGTTTTTT.

V gene TRBV7-2 combines with J gene TRBJ2-5, with TRBD1 matching 8 bases. V was pared by 7 bases and J by 5 bases, with 9 bases of the junction left unmatched. The CDR3 has 14 amino acids. The germline gives CDR1 SGHTA, CDR2 FQGNSA. The CDR3 DNA follows: TGTGCCAGCAATCCGCAGGGGGCAGGGGAGACCCAGTACTTC. Amino acid sequence: CASNPQGAGETQYF.

Concerning this clonotype itself: The junction and the germline gene differ at one end; a read error may be behind it. The chain's CDR3 is CASGLVQGTSF. The CDR3 nucleotides are TGTGCTAGTGGTTTGGTACAGGGGACTTCCTTC. This chain links TRBV12-5 with TRBJ1-2, with 7 bases aligning to TRBD1. From germline, CDR1 is LGHNT and CDR2 FRNRAP. There are 11 residues in the CDR3.

The gene calls are TRBV29-1 and TRBJ2-7; 8 bases map to TRBD2. This CDR3 contains 13 residues. Germline V gives CDR1 SQVTM, CDR2 ANQGSEA. V lost 3 bases to trimming and J lost 4 bases; unmatched junction nucleotides: 5. The CDR3 DNA reads TGCAGCGTTGACCGGGGGGGAAATTACGAGCAGTACTTC. This translates into CSVDRGGNYEQYF.

V is TRBV19 and J is TRBJ2-1; the D gene is possibly TRBD2 (6 bases). V lost 7 bases, J lost 4 bases, and 8 bases lay in between. Germline-derived CDR1 and CDR2 are LNHDA and SQIVND (reference sequence). This CDR3 is built from 12 residues. The CDR3 loop reads CASTGGYNEQFF. DNA of the CDR3: TGTGCCAGTACCGGGGGTTACAATGAGCAGTTCTTC.

This rearrangement joins TRBV19 to TRBJ2-7, with 8 bases fitting TRBD1. In germline, CDR1 is LNHDA, CDR2 SQIVND (reference sequence). The CDR3 sequence is 18 residues long. V shed 0 bases, J shed 1 base, and the junction held 11 bases outside the gene matches. CDR3 protein: CASSIETGDNGWSYEQYF. For the CDR3, the DNA is TGTGCCAGTAGTATAGAGACAGGGGACAACGGCTGGTCCTACGAGCAGTACTTC.

V usage is TRBV29-1 and J usage is TRBJ2-7; TRBD2 might be the D (6 bases). Germline CDR1 and CDR2: SQVTM and ANQGSEA. CDR3 length: 11 amino acids. Trimming took off 8 bases at V and 4 bases at J, with 12 bases between the two ends. CDR3 protein: CSIVEGYEQYF. CDR3 DNA sequence: TGCAGCATAGTGGAGGGTTACGAGCAGTACTTC.